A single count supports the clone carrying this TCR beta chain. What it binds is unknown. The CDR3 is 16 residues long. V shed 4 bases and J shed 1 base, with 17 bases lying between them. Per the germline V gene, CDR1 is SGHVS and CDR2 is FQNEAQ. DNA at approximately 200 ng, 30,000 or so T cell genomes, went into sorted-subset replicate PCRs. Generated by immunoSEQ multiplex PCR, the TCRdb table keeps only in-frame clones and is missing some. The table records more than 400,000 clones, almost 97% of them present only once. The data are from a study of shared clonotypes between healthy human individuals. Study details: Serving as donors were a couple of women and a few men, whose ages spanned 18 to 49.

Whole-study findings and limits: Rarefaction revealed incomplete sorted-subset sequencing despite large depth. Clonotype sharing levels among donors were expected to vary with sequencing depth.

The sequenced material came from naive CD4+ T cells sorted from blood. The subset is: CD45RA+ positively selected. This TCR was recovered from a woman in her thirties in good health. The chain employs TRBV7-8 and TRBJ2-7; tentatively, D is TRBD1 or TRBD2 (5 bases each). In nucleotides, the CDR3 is TGTGCCAGCAGCTCTAAAGATGGGACGGCATCCTACGAGCAGTACTTC. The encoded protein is CASSSKDGTASYEQYF.